These 11 T cell receptor beta chains were all obtained from the same sample, sequenced in a study of T cells in women clearing cervical HPV infection. Here immunoSEQ multiplex PCR was the method, and the copy in TCRdb shows in-frame clones only, minus some. Its listing shows approximately 38,000 clones. Sequenced input: blood buffy coat. These receptors were collected from a woman between 18 and 75 years old with a cervical HPV16 infection that either progressed to CIN3+ or cleared (not recorded which).

A word on this clone: Sequence at one end of the junction differs from germline and may be a read error. The read finishes 3 residues shy of the CDR3 end, and the germline J gene is used to complete it. The genes are TRBV12-3 or TRBV12-4 and TRBJ2-3, with 9 positions matching TRBD2. The CDR3 totals 16 residues. Here the CDR3 reads CASSPGLAGTTYTQYF. CDR3 DNA, as far as it was read: TGTGCCAGCAGCCCAGGTCTAGCGGGGACCACATATACG.

Comments on this clone: The read ends 3 residues shy of where the CDR3 ends; the end is completed using the germline J gene. The rearrangement links TRBV30 to TRBJ1-5; TRBD1 agrees at 8 bases. The CDR3 has 18 amino acids. CDR1 and CDR2 from the germline V gene are GTSNPN and SVGIG (reference sequence). Trimming cost V 2 bases and J 2 bases; bases outside gene matches: 14. Partial CDR3 DNA: TGTGCCTGGAGTCCACGAGGACAGGGCTGGGCTGGCAATCAGCCC. Its protein is CAWSPRGQGWAGNQP. The entire CDR3 protein is CAWSPRGQGWAGNQPQHF. Based on the CDR3 plus reference TRBV30 and TRBJ1-5, the full variable domain is SQTIHQWPATLVQPVGSPLSLECTVEGTSNPNLYWYRQAAGRGLQLLFYSVGIGQISSEVPQNLSASRPQDRQFILSSKKLLLSDSGFYLCAWSPRGQGWAGNQPQHFGDGTRLSIL.

On this clone: A junction end diverges from the germline sequence, so it may reflect a read error. The read stops 3 residues short of the end of the CDR3; the missing end is completed from the germline J gene. The rearrangement uses TRBV4-2 and TRBJ2-1, with D unresolved. Germline lookup yields CDR1 LGHNA and CDR2 YNFKEQ. This CDR3 region has 15 residues. The CDR3 bases that were read are TGCGCCAGCAGCCAAGAAGGCCTCCCCTACAATGAG. This codes for CASSQEGLPYNE. The entire CDR3 protein is CASSQEGLPYNEQFF.

The part of the CDR3 DNA that was read is TGTGCCAGCAGTCTGGACAGGAGGAATTCACCC. Translated, it gives CASSLDRRNSP. The full CDR3 reads CASSLDRRNSPLHF. V and J are TRBV2 and TRBJ1-6; 7 nucleotides agree with TRBD1. Coverage ceases 3 residues before the CDR3 finishes, and the germline J gene fills in the end. Germline assignment: CDR1 SNHLY and CDR2 FYNNEI. This CDR3 is 14 amino acids long. V lost 5 bases and J lost 7; bases outside the gene matches: 5.

As to this clone: The read gets to within 3 residues of the CDR3 end, and the germline J gene fills in the rest. The rearrangement links TRBV19 to TRBJ1-4, with D possibly matching TRBD1 (6 bases). The CDR3 covers 12 residues. V shed 11 bases and J shed 6 bases, with 13 bases lying between them. Germline CDR1 and CDR2: LNHDA and SQIVND (reference sequence). CDR3 bases read: TGTGCCCCGCGAGGGGGGGATGAAAAA. This sequence encodes CAPRGGDEK. The full CDR3 protein is CAPRGGDEKLFF.

Details on this clone: The sequence runs out 3 residues before the end of the CDR3; the remainder is reconstructed from the germline J gene. The chain joins TRBV20-1 to TRBJ1-6; 10 nucleotides line up with TRBD1. This CDR3 is built from 16 residues. Germline-derived CDR1 and CDR2 are DFQATT and SNEGSKA (reference sequence). The V gene end was trimmed by 6 bases and the J gene end by 6 bases; junction bases not matched to a gene: 11. The DNA read from the CDR3 is TGCAGTGCCCTTCACCGGGACAGGGGCTCTAATTCACCC. It encodes CSALHRDRGSNSP. The CDR3 in full is CSALHRDRGSNSPLHF.

The CDR3 DNA, read in part, is TGTGCCAGCAGCAGGCTCTCTGGGGCCAACGTC. Residues: CASSRLSGANV. The complete CDR3 sequence is CASSRLSGANVLTF. The rearrangement links TRBV5-6 to TRBJ2-6; D ambiguous. Coverage ceases 3 residues before the CDR3 finishes, and the germline J gene fills in the end. The germline gives CDR1 SGHDT, CDR2 YYEEEE. Trimming left V 4 bases short and J 0 bases short, with 5 bases between. This CDR3 has 14 residues.

Partial CDR3 DNA: TGTGCCAGCAGCCAAGAGCTCGGGGGCGGGGGTAGCACAGATACG. This gives the protein CASSQELGGGGSTDT. The entire CDR3 protein reads CASSQELGGGGSTDTQYF. The chain is built from TRBV3-1 (or the pseudogene TRBV3-2) and TRBJ2-3; D is possibly TRBD2 (7 bases). The CDR3 end falls 3 residues outside the read, so it is completed with the germline J gene. The germline gives CDR1 LGHDT, CDR2 YNNKEL (reference sequence). Trimming took 0 bases from V and 0 from J, leaving 16 bases between them. The length of the CDR3 is 18 residues.

A word on this clone: The observed sequence ends 3 residues before the CDR3 terminus, with the missing tail filled in from the germline J gene. This sequence joins TRBV20-1 and TRBJ2-1; D is perhaps TRBD1 or TRBD2 (6 bases each). The CDR3 spans 14 residues. V lost 3 bases to trimming and J lost 6 bases, with 15 bases between them. Germline V CDR1 and CDR2: DFQATT, SNEGSKA (reference sequence). CDR3 residues: CSASIGGGINEQFF. CDR3 DNA, as far as it was read: TGCAGTGCTAGTATAGGGGGAGGAATCAATGAG.

About this clone: From the germline J gene comes the end of the CDR3, since the read stops 3 residues before it. This chain joins TRBV2 and TRBJ1-2; weak D call: TRBD1 (6 bases). Germline CDR1 reads SNHLY; CDR2 reads FYNNEI. The CDR3 is 14 amino acids. The CDR3 loop is CASRRDIGTFGYTF. CDR3 DNA (partial): TGTGCCAGCAGAAGGGACATCGGAACGTTCGGC.

As to this clone: The read finishes 3 residues shy of the CDR3 end, and the germline J gene is used to complete it. The chain combines TRBV5-1 with TRBJ2-5, with a possible D match to TRBD1 (5 bases). The CDR3 consists of 14 residues. Germline loops: CDR1 SGHRS, CDR2 YFSETQ. The V end was cut by 4 bases, the J end by 0 bases, with 10 bases between. The CDR3 spells CASSVQGYQETQYF. CDR3 DNA, as far as it was read: TGCGCCAGCAGCGTTCAGGGTTACCAAGAGACC.